This T cell receptor beta chain was retrieved from a study of blood T cell repertoires in COVID-19. Sequencing used immunoSEQ multiplex PCR; TCRdb keeps in-frame clones, though not all of them. The sample includes fewer than 250,000 clones, around 88% of them seen just once. The CDR3 spans 13 residues. Trimming pared 2 bases from V and 4 bases from J, leaving 8 bases between. Per germline, CDR1 MNHEY and CDR2 SVGEGT. The TCR was taken from a man between 45 and 60 years old with active or convalescent COVID-19. The rearrangement links TRBV6-2 or TRBV6-3 to TRBJ2-5; tentative D call: TRBD2 (5 bases). Sequencing was performed on peripheral blood. CDR3 protein: CASSYREGETQYF. Here the CDR3 DNA reads TGTGCCAGCAGTTACCGCGAGGGAGAGACCCAGTACTTC.